This T cell receptor (beta chain) was recorded in a study of shared clonotypes between healthy human individuals. Study observations and caveats: Sampling used blood alone; tissue repertoires probably differ.

This CDR3 has 11 amino acids. V gave up 4 bases and J gave up 4 bases, with 7 bases separating them. Germline CDR1 is DFQATT and CDR2 is SNEGSKA (reference sequence). Researchers ran the assay at a deep level. TCRdb keeps only in-frame clones here, not all; method: immunoSEQ multiplex PCR. Here the sample spans about 1,800,000 clones, approximately 95% being singletons. CD45RO-negative cells were positively selected for CCR7, leaving out terminally differentiated effector memory CD45RA+ cells. Details on this clone: The antigen remains undetermined.

The sequence was collected from a man aged 18 to 35 in good health. The V and J genes are TRBV20-1 and TRBJ1-2, with D uncertain. Sequencing was carried out using naive CD8+ T cells sorted from blood. The CDR3 DNA follows: TGCAGTGCTAAAGACACCTATGGCTACACCTTC. Translation: CSAKDTYGYTF.